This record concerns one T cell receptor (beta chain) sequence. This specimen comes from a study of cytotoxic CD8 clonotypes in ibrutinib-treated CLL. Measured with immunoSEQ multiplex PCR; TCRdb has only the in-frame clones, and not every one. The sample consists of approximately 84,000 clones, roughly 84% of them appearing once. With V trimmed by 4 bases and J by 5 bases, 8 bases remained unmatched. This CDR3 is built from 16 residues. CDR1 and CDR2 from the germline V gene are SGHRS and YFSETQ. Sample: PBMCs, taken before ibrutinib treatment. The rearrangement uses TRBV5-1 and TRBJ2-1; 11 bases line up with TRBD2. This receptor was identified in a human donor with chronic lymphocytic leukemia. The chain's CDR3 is CASSPEALAGDNEQFF. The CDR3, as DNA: TGCGCCAGCAGCCCAGAGGCACTAGCGGGAGACAATGAGCAGTTCTTC.